These 14 T cell receptor beta chains were all obtained from the same sample, sequenced in a study of identical twins. TCRdb itself ran the 5' RACE reads through MiXCR, one entry per CDR3 protein. The sample holds around 500,000 distinct CDR3 sequences, 14% seen once. These data also featured in a second study, about yellow fever vaccine responses in identical twins.

The sequencing input was CD4+ T cells sorted from blood. The receptors come from a woman aged 18-29 years in good health.

Only a few counts were recorded for this clonotype. The J gene is TRBJ2-3, the V gene TRBV7-9; tentatively, D is TRBD1 (6 bases). The V end lost 3 bases, the J end lost 0 bases, and 10 bases lay between the germline ends. Germline loops: CDR1 SEHNR, CDR2 FQNEAQ (reference sequence). The CDR3 totals 15 residues. This CDR3 reads CASSFQGISTDTQYF. The DNA for the CDR3 is TGTGCCAGCAGCTTCCAGGGGATTAGCACAGATACGCAGTATTTT. The variable domain in full, with the rest retrieved from reference TRBV7-9 and TRBJ2-3, is DTGVSQNPRHKITKRGQNVTFRCDPISEHNRLYWYRQTLGQGPEFLTYFQNEAQLEKSRLLSDRFSAERPKGSFSTLEIQRTEQGDSAMYLCASSFQGISTDTQYFGPGTRLTVL.

This clonotype was seen more than once but under ten times. At one end, the junction sequence differs from germline, possibly due to a read error. The rearrangement joins TRBV20-1 to TRBJ2-5; 9 nucleotides match TRBD2. Germline assignment: CDR1 DFQATT and CDR2 SNEGSKA (reference sequence). The CDR3 loop spans 14 amino acids. The CDR3 is CSESSGSGQGTQYF. The CDR3 bases are TGCAGTGAGAGTAGCGGGAGTGGCCAAGGGACCCAGTACTTC.

This clonotype has just one count. This sequence joins TRBV2 and TRBJ2-3, with 7 bases matching TRBD1. The length of the CDR3 is 15 residues. The V gene end was trimmed by 5 bases and the J gene end by 3 bases; junction bases not matched to a gene: 8. CDR1 and CDR2 from the germline V gene are SNHLY and FYNNEI. The CDR3 loop reads CASSPDRSGTDTQYF. The CDR3 nucleotides are TGTGCCAGCAGTCCGGACAGGAGTGGAACAGATACGCAGTATTTT.

The sample holds a few counts of this clonotype. The chain carries TRBV10-3 and TRBJ1-1; D might be TRBD1 (6 bases). There are 13 residues in the CDR3. CDR1 is ENHRY, CDR2 SYGVKD, per germline. Trimming stripped 10 bases from V and 3 bases from J, with 15 bases between. The CDR3 loop reads CATSQGLDTEAFF. The CDR3 DNA sequence: TGTGCCACCTCCCAGGGGTTAGACACTGAAGCTTTCTTT.

This clonotype was observed a handful of times. The V gene is TRBV10-3, the J gene TRBJ2-1, with a weak D call TRBD2 (5 bases). The CDR3 contains 16 residues. Germline CDR1 ENHRY, CDR2 SYGVKD. Deletions cut 7 bases from V and 6 bases from J, with 22 bases between. The CDR3 sequence: CAIKSQLLGSGNEQFF. CDR3 bases: TGTGCCATCAAATCACAACTTTTAGGGAGCGGCAATGAGCAGTTCTTC.

Ten or more counts support this clonotype. V usage is TRBV12-3 or TRBV12-4 and J usage is TRBJ2-3, with D possibly matching TRBD2 (5 bases). The CDR3 is 13 residues long. The V and J ends lost 7 bases and 5 bases respectively, with 13 bases between them. This CDR3 is CASNNRGIDTQYF. CDR3 nucleotide sequence: TGTGCCAGCAATAATCGAGGGATAGATACGCAGTATTTT.

This clonotype appeared a few times. The chain combines TRBV18 with TRBJ1-2; D perhaps matches TRBD1 (6 bases). CDR3 length: 13 residues. Germline V lookup: CDR1 KGHSH, CDR2 LQKENI. Trimming left V 4 bases short and J 11 bases short, with 17 bases between. The CDR3 sequence: CASSLQNLQGYTF. The CDR3 region has the DNA TGTGCCAGCTCACTTCAAAACTTACAGGGATACACCTTC.

This clonotype was detected a few times. The gene calls are TRBV6-5 and TRBJ2-2; D is unclear. The V end was cut by 4 bases, the J end by 6 bases, with 12 bases between. The CDR3 totals 14 residues. The germline CDR1 and CDR2 sequences are MNHEY and SVGAGI. In DNA form, the CDR3 reads TGTGCCAGCAGTTGGATGGTTGGCGCCGGGGAGCTGTTTTTT. This sequence encodes CASSWMVGAGELFF.

This clonotype was counted only a few times. The chain couples TRBV9 to TRBJ2-2, with 7 bases that match TRBD2. Trimming removed 4 bases from V and 1 base from J; junction bases left unmatched: 7. CDR1 is SGDLS, CDR2 YYNGEE, per germline. The CDR3 totals 16 residues. CDR3 amino acids: CASSSNLAVNTGELFF. The CDR3, as DNA: TGTGCCAGCAGCTCCAATCTAGCGGTGAACACCGGGGAGCTGTTTTTT. Full variable domain (missing parts from reference TRBV9 and TRBJ2-2): DSGVTQTPKHLITATGQRVTLRCSPRSGDLSVYWYQQSLDQGLQFLIQYYNGEERAKGNILERFSAQQFPDLHSELNLSSLELGDSALYFCASSSNLAVNTGELFFGEGSRLTVL.

The chain combines TRBV20-1 with TRBJ1-5; a possible D gene is TRBD1 (6 bases). From germline, CDR1 is DFQATT and CDR2 SNEGSKA (reference sequence). The CDR3 consists of 12 residues. CDR3 protein: CATGYSNQPQHF. CDR3 nucleotide sequence: TGCGCTACAGGGTATAGCAATCAGCCCCAGCATTTT.

The J gene is TRBJ2-5, the V gene TRBV18; TRBD2 might be the D (6 bases). This CDR3 has 15 amino acids. Germline lookup yields CDR1 KGHSH and CDR2 LQKENI. The V end lost 3 bases, the J end lost 7 bases, and 18 bases lay between the germline ends. CDR3 sequence (DNA): TGTGCCAGCTCACCGAAGGCGGGACCGGGCGCGACCCAGTACTTC. It specifies CASSPKAGPGATQYF.

This clonotype was detected ten times or more. The CDR3, as DNA: TGTGCCAGCAGTGACCCGACAGCTGCCTACGAGCAGTACTTC. The encoded protein is CASSDPTAAYEQYF. The chain combines TRBV25-1 with TRBJ2-7; possible D gene TRBD1, 5 bases. The ends were cut back, 3 bases at V and 2 bases at J, with 11 bases in the middle. The CDR3 loop spans 14 amino acids. Germline CDR1 is MGHDK and CDR2 is SYGVNS.

This clonotype came up a few times. The chain uses TRBV2 and TRBJ2-7; D is possibly TRBD1 (6 bases). Germline values: CDR1 SNHLY, CDR2 FYNNEI. The germline V and J ends were trimmed by 6 bases and 3 bases, with 9 bases remaining between them. The CDR3 extends over 12 amino acids. CDR3 protein: CASRQDSYEQYF. The CDR3 DNA follows: TGTGCCAGCAGGCAGGACAGCTACGAGCAGTACTTC.

This clonotype occurred a few times. The CDR3 DNA is TGCAGTGTTCTGGCCAAAAACATTCAGTACTTC. Its protein is CSVLAKNIQYF. The genes are TRBV20-1 and TRBJ2-4, with D unresolved. Germline V gene data show CDR1 as DFQATT and CDR2 as SNEGSKA (reference sequence). The V end was cut by 7 bases, the J end by 1 base, with 5 bases between. The CDR3 has 11 amino acids.